This T cell receptor beta chain was obtained from a study of lymphopenia after photon versus proton radiotherapy. This table comes from immunoSEQ multiplex PCR, and its TCRdb copy is limited to in-frame clones, with some not included. The data contain 60,000 to 75,000 clones, roughly nine tenths of them singletons. Germline CDR1 is SGHVS and CDR2 is FQNEAQ. Trimming took off 5 bases at V and 0 bases at J, with 9 bases between the two ends. The length of the CDR3 is 14 residues. This clone was seen more than once but under ten times. Its antigen is unidentified. General study points: Post-nadir diversity loss with photons came from oligoclonal expansion, particularly CD8+ Temra cells. Relative stability marked proton patients; photon patients lost diversity and naive cells. Larger post-nadir TCR diversity loss correlated inversely with survival in deceased patients. Better survival with proton therapy was suggested as possible, not demonstrated.

The clonotype was recovered from an elderly man with esophageal cancer. The chain uses TRBV7-8 and TRBJ2-3, with no clear D. The input for sequencing was peripheral blood, taken from a patient treated with proton-based radiotherapy. The CDR3 bases are TGTGCCAGCAGCCGAATGGTTAGCACAGATACGCAGTATTTT. Protein product: CASSRMVSTDTQYF.